The sequence of this TCR beta chain was determined in a study of beta chain features in type 1 diabetes. Every bit of the isolated RNA underwent reverse transcription, so sequencing read expressed TCRB transcripts. Data came from immunoSEQ multiplex PCR; TCRdb stores just in-frame clones and leaves some out. The repertoire includes around 310,000 clones, less than 15% of them detected once, and around 0.016% sits in the top ten. This clone was recorded a few times. Its specificity is not known. The CDR3 spans 15 residues. V gave up 1 base and J gave up 4 bases, with 15 bases separating them. Looked up from germline, CDR1 is SGHRS and CDR2 is YFSETQ. General observations from the study: Individuals with type 1 diabetes displayed fewer insertions and more deletions at VDJ junctions. In all four CD4+ subsets, TCRB CDR3 length was significantly, moderately reduced in type 1 diabetes.

The source material was naive CD4+ T cells from blood. This clonotype was sampled from a woman in her late teens or twenties with type 1 diabetes. The chain joins TRBV5-1 to TRBJ2-7; D may be TRBD2 (6 bases). The CDR3 bases are TGCGCCAGCAGCTTGCGGGGGATCCCTATTTACGAGCAGTACTTC. Translation gives CASSLRGIPIYEQYF.